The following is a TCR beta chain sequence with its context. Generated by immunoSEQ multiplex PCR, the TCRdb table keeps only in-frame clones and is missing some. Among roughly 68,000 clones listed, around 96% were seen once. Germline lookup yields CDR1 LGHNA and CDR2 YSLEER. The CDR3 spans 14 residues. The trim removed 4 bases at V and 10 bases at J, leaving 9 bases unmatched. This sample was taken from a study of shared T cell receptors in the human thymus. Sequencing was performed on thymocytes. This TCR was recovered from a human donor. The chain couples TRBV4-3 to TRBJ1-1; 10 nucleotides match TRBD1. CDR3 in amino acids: CASSPATGGRGAFF. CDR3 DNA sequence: TGCGCCAGCAGCCCAGCGACAGGGGGCAGGGGAGCTTTCTTT.